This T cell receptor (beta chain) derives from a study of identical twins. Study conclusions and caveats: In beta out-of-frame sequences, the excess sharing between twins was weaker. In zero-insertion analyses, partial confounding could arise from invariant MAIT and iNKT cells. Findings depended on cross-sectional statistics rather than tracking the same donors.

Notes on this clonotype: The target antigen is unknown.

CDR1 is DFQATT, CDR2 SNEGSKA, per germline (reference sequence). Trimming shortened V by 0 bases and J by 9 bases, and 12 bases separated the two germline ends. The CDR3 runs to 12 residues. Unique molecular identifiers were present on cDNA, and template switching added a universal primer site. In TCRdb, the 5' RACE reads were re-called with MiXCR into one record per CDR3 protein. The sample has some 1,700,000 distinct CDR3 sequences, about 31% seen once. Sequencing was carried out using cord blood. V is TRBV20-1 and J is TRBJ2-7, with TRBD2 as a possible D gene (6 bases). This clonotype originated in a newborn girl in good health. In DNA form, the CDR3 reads TGCAGTGCTAGAGAACCCCTCGGGGGGCAGTACTTC. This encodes CSAREPLGGQYF.